This TCR beta chain was recovered during a study of T cells in Graves' hyperthyroidism and ophthalmopathy. Overall study context: Pretreatment peripheral blood was obtained at initial diagnosis. Study-wide results and caveats: By a 13 V-J model, ophthalmopathy was set apart from stable hyperthyroidism. The model's output predicted ophthalmopathy at a median of roughly seven months prior to onset. Blood also held most thyroid clonotypes expanded beyond 0.001.

The investigators amplified TCR beta CDR3 regions from RNA transcripts. TCR CDR3 regions were first amplified by RT-PCR with HTBI primers. TCRdb reprocessed the multiplex PCR reads via MiXCR and lists one record per CDR3 protein. The sample lists a few hundred thousand distinct CDR3 sequences, 15% to 20% seen once, with about 16% in the top ten. Unmatched junction bases numbered 16, after V lost 6 bases and J lost 7 bases. CDR3 length equals 15 residues. Germline V CDR1 and CDR2: DFQATT, SNEGSKA (reference sequence). This clonotype occurred many times. Its antigen is undetermined. This chain links TRBV20-1 with TRBJ1-1, with 8 bases that match TRBD1. Sequenced sample: blood. The source is a woman between 35 and 50 years old with Graves' ophthalmopathy. The CDR3 is CSASPTGGAHLEAFF. For the CDR3, the DNA is TGCAGTGCCTCACCAACAGGGGGGGCCCACCTTGAAGCTTTCTTT.